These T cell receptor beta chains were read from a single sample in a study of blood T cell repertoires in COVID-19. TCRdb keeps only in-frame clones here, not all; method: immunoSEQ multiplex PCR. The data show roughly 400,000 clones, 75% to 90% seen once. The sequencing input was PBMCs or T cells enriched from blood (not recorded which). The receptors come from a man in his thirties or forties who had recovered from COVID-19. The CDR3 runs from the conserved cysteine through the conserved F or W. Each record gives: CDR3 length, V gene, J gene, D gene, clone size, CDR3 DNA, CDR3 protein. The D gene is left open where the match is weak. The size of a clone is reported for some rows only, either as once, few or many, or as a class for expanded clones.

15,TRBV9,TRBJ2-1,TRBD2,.,TGTGCCAGCAGCTTGAGCGGGACCCCCTACAATGAGCAGTTCTTC,CASSLSGTPYNEQFF
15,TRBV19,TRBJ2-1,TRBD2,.,TGTGCCAGTGGGGCTAGCGGGTTCTCCTACAATGAGCAGTTCTTC,CASGASGFSYNEQFF
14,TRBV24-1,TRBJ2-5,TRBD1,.,TGTGCCACCAGTGATCGGACAGGGAAGGAGACCCAGTACTTC,CATSDRTGKETQYF
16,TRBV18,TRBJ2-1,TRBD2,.,TGTGCCAGCTCAGATAGCGGGAGGTCTCCCTACAATGAGCAGTTCTTC,CASSDSGRSPYNEQFF
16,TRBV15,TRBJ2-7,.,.,TGTGCCACCAGCAGAGATCGACGAGCCGCACAGATCGAGCAGTACTTC,CATSRDRRAAQIEQYF
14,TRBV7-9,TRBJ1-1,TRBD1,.,TGTGCCAGCAGCTTAGGGGTACAGGGGAGTGAAGCTTTCTTT,CASSLGVQGSEAFF
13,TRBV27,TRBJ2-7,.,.,TGTGCCAGCAGTTTATATTCCAGGAACGAGCAGTACTTC,CASSLYSRNEQYF
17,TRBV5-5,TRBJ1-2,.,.,TGTGCCAGCAGCTTGGTATCAGGCACATATGGTCCTTATGGCTACACCTTC,CASSLVSGTYGPYGYTF
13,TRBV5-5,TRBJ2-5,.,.,TGTGCCAGCAGCCCACAGGGTAGGGAGACCCAGTACTTC,CASSPQGRETQYF
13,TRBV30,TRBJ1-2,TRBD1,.,TGTGCCGGTTCAGGGGGTGTTGGTTATGGCTACACCTTC,CAGSGGVGYGYTF
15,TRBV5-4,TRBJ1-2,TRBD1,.,TGTGCCAGCACCCAAACGACAGGGACGGCTTGGGGCTACACCTTC,CASTQTTGTAWGYTF
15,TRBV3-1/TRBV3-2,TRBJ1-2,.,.,TGTGCCAGCAGCCAAACCCCCCGGGGGGGGGATGGCTACACCTTC,CASSQTPRGGDGYTF
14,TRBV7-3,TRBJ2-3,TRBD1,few,TGTGCCAGCAGCGCGCGGACAGGGGAAGATACGCAGTATTTT,CASSARTGEDTQYF
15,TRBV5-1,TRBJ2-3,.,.,TGCGCCAGCAGCTTGGGCGAAGCTATCACAGATACGCAGTATTTT,CASSLGEAITDTQYF
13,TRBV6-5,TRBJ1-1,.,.,TGTGCCAGCAGTTGGGCGGGAAACACTGAAGCTTTCTTT,CASSWAGNTEAFF
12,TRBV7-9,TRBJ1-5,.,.,TGTGCCAGCAGCTTAGATTTACAGCCCCAGCATTTT,CASSLDLQPQHF
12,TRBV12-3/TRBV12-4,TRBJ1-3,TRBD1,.,TGTGCCAGCAGTCAACAGGGGAACACCATATATTTT,CASSQQGNTIYF
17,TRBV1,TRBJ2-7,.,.,TGCACCAGCAGACCCTCTTTTAGGACTAGCGTCTCCTACGAGCAGTACTTC,CTSRPSFRTSVSYEQYF
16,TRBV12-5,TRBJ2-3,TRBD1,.,TGTGCTAGTGGTTTGACCCGGACAGGGCCAACAGATACGCAGTATTTT,CASGLTRTGPTDTQYF
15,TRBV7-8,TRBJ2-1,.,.,TGTGCCAGCAGCTCACTGACAGGTACCTACAATGAGCAGTTCTTC,CASSSLTGTYNEQFF
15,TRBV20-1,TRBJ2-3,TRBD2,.,TGCAGTGCTAGTCCCCTAGCGGGACGAACAGATACGCAGTATTTT,CSASPLAGRTDTQYF
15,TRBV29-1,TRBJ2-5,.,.,TGCAGCGTTGAAGAGAGAGGCGGGCCTGGGGAGACCCAGTACTTC,CSVEERGGPGETQYF
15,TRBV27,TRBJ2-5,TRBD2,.,TGTGCCAGCAGTCCTTATAGCGGGAGAGGGGAGACCCAGTACTTC,CASSPYSGRGETQYF
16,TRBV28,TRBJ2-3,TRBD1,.,TGTGCCAGCAGTTTTGAGGGGGCAAGATACACAGATACGCAGTATTTT,CASSFEGARYTDTQYF
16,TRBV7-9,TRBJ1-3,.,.,TGTGCCAGCAGCTCCAACAGGATAACCTCTGGAAACACCATATATTTT,CASSSNRITSGNTIYF
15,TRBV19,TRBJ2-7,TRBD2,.,TGTGCCAGTAGTACTCAGCGGGAGGCGACCTACGAGCAGTACTTC,CASSTQREATYEQYF